The clone carrying this T cell receptor beta chain was recorded many times. Its antigen is as yet unknown. The entry originates in a study of T-cell memory formation after mild COVID-19. CDR1 and CDR2 from the germline V gene are MNHNY and SVGAGI (reference sequence). The V end was cut by 0 bases, the J end by 0 bases, with 3 bases between. CDR3 size: 13 residues. Constant-segment primers and 5'RACE yielded cDNA libraries for TCR alpha and TCR beta, each carrying sample barcodes and UMIs. TCRdb re-called the 5' RACE reads with MiXCR, one entry per CDR3 protein. The data contain 300,000 to 350,000 distinct CDR3 sequences, approximately 12% of them singletons. Study results and caveats: Among contracting clones, CD4+ were mainly CM/EM and CD8+ enriched in EMRA.

V and J are TRBV6-6 and TRBJ2-7; D unclear. The specimen was PBMCs or a T cell subset sorted from them (not recorded which). This receptor was identified in a young man who had mild COVID-19 (a few samples of this study predate the infection). Cell type and time point are not known. The CDR3 protein is CASSYSPSYEQYV. The DNA for the CDR3 is TGTGCCAGCAGTTACTCCCCCTCCTACGAGCAGTACGTC.